The 8 T cell receptor beta chains in this list originate from one sample, sequenced in a study of T cells in Graves' hyperthyroidism and ophthalmopathy. Amplification of TCR beta CDR3 regions was performed using RNA transcripts as template. During a first-round RT-PCR of the TCR CDR3, the HTBI primer set was used. Each CDR3 protein is one row after TCRdb ran MiXCR on the multiplex PCR reads. The repertoire has over 500,000 distinct CDR3 sequences, approximately 49% of them found once; the top ten carry about 45%. Sequencing used peripheral blood or thyroid tissue (not recorded which). These receptors all come from an adult woman with Graves' disease, either hyperthyroidism or ophthalmopathy (not recorded which).

The table lists this clonotype with a count of one. The chain links TRBV20-1 to TRBJ1-2; D unclear. This CDR3 has 12 residues. Germline CDR1 and CDR2: DFQATT and SNEGSKA (reference sequence). V gave up 1 base and J gave up 1 base, with 4 bases separating them. For the CDR3, the DNA is TGCAGTGCTAGAGCGTTTAACTATGGCTACACCTTC. Its translation: CSARAFNYGYTF.

J is TRBJ1-1 and V is TRBV20-1; a weak D match, TRBD1 (5 bases). CDR3 length equals 14 residues. Trimming cost V 1 base and J 3 bases, with 12 bases left between them. The germline gives CDR1 DFQATT, CDR2 SNEGSKA (reference sequence). The CDR3 here is CSARAWEGYTEAFF. As DNA, the CDR3 is TGCAGTGCTAGAGCGTGGGAGGGGTACACTGAAGCTTTCTTT.

The V gene is TRBV2, the J gene TRBJ1-3; D not resolved. The CDR3 is 14 amino acids. Trimming cost V 5 bases and J 3 bases, with 11 bases left between them. CDR1 and CDR2 from the germline V gene are SNHLY and FYNNEI. The CDR3 loop is CASSTPGDGNTIYF. CDR3 bases: TGTGCCAGCAGTACCCCGGGAGATGGAAACACCATATATTTT.

On this clonotype: Lacking the conserved final phenylalanine or tryptophan, this CDR3 likely reflects a read error. The CDR3 bases are TGCAGCGCAGGACTAGCGGGAGGCTCGGGGACCCAGTACTTG. This encodes CSAGLAGGSGTQYL. The chain links TRBV29-1 to TRBJ2-5; 14 bases fit TRBD2. V dropped 7 bases and J dropped 7; count of bases not matched to a gene: 8. CDR1 is SQVTM, CDR2 ANQGSEA, per germline. The CDR3 loop spans 14 amino acids.

Here the CDR3 reads CAPVEQGGAYEQYF. The CDR3 coding sequence is TGTGCCCCCGTAGAGCAGGGGGGAGCCTACGAGCAGTACTTC. The genes are TRBV7-2 and TRBJ2-7; possible D gene TRBD1, 7 bases. The length of the CDR3 is 14 residues. Trimming took 11 bases from V and 2 from J, leaving 19 bases between them. CDR1 is SGHTA, CDR2 FQGNSA, per germline.

The chain uses TRBV4-1 and TRBJ1-1, with D possibly TRBD1 on 6 matching bases. Germline-derived CDR1 and CDR2 are MGHRA and YSYEKL. The V end was cut by 1 base, the J end by 10 bases, with 7 bases between. This CDR3 region has 11 residues. CDR3: CASSQVGAAFF. For the CDR3, the DNA is TGCGCCAGCAGCCAAGTGGGGGCAGCTTTCTTT.

The chain combines TRBV10-3 with TRBJ2-7; D gene ambiguous. This CDR3 is 12 amino acids long. Trimming left V 11 bases short and J 1 base short, with 12 bases between. Germline V gene data show CDR1 as ENHRY and CDR2 as SYGVKD. CDR3 loop: CAAKSDSYEQYF. In DNA form, the CDR3 reads TGTGCCGCCAAGTCCGATTCCTACGAGCAGTACTTC.

Many counts were recorded for this clonotype. V and J are TRBV29-1 and TRBJ2-7; 8 bases map to TRBD1. Germline V gene lookup returns CDR1 SQVTM and CDR2 ANQGSEA. The J segment lost 1 base and the V segment lost 7 bases, leaving 9 bases of the junction unmatched. The CDR3 has 14 amino acids. The CDR3 spells CSGRPGGDSYEQYF. The CDR3 coding sequence is TGCAGCGGCCGTCCAGGGGGCGATTCCTACGAGCAGTACTTC.